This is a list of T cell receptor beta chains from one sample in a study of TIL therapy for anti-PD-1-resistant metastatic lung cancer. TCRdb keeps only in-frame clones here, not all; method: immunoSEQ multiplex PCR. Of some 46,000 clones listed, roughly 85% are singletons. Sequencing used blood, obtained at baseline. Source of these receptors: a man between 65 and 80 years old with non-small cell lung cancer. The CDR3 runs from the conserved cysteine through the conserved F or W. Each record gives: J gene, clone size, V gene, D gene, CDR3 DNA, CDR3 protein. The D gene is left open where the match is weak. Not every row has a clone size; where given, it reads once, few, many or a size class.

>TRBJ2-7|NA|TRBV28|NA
TGTGCCAGCACCTCGCCATTAGCCTACGAGCAGTACTTC
CASTSPLAYEQYF
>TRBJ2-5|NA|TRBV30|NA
TGTGCCTGGAAGCCACCGTACCAAGAGACCCAGTACTTC
CAWKPPYQETQYF
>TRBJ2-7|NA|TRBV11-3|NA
TGTGCCAGCAGCCCCGGGTTGGTCAAAAACACCTACGAGCAGTACTTC
CASSPGLVKNTYEQYF
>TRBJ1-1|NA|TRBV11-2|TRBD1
TGTGCCAGCAGTGGACAGGGGGCGGCTATGAACACTAAAGCTTTCTTT
CASSGQGAAMNTKAFF
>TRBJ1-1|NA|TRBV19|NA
TGTGCCAGTAGTATAGAAGTAAAGAGTACGAACACTGAAGCTTTCTTT
CASSIEVKSTNTEAFF
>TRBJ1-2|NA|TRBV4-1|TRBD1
TGCGCCAGCAGCCAGAGGGACAGTGGCTACACCTTC
CASSQRDSGYTF
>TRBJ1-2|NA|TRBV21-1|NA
TGTGCCAGCAGCAAAGATGGCAGGACCTATGGCTACACCTTC
CASSKDGRTYGYTF
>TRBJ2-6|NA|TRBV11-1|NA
TGTGCCAGCAGCTCTTACCGACAAATCTCTGGGGCCAACGTCCTGACTTTC
CASSSYRQISGANVLTF
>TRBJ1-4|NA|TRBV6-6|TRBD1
TGTGCCAGCAGTCCGACAGGGGGCCTTGAAAAACTGTTTTTT
CASSPTGGLEKLFF
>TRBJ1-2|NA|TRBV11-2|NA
TGTGCCAGCAGCCCCCCGACCAACTATGGCTACACCTTC
CASSPPTNYGYTF
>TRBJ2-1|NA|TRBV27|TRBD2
TGTGCCAGCAGCCTCAGACTAGCGGGAGACAATGAGCAGTTCTTC
CASSLRLAGDNEQFF
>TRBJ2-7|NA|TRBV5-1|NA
TGCGCCAGCAGCACCGGACTGACCTACGAGCAGTACTTC
CASSTGLTYEQYF
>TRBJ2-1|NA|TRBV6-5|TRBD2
TGTGCCAGCATCAGCGGGAGAGGGAATGAGCAGTTCTTC
CASISGRGNEQFF
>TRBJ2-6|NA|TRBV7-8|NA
TGTGCCAGCAGCTTAAAATCGGGGGTCGGGGCCAACGTCCTGACTTTC
CASSLKSGVGANVLTF
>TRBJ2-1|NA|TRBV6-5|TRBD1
TGTGCCAGCAGTCAATCCGGGACAGGGATCGATGAGCAGTTCTTC
CASSQSGTGIDEQFF
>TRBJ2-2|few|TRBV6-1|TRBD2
TGTGCCAGCAGTGCCCGCGCGGGAGTAAGCACCGGGGAGCTGTTTTTT
CASSARAGVSTGELFF
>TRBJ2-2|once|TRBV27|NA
TGTGCCAGCAGTTTAGGGGGGTTAGGCACCGGGGAGCTGTTTTTT
CASSLGGLGTGELFF
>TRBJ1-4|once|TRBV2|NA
TGTGCCAGCAGTCCGGGACACGGGGTTGAAAAACTGTTTTTT
CASSPGHGVEKLFF
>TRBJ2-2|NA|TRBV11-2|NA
TGTGCCAGCAGCTTCACCGACACCGGGGAGCTGTTTTTT
CASSFTDTGELFF
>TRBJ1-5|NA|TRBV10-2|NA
TGCGCCAGCAGCCGCATAGGGAGCAATCAGCCCCAGCATTTT
CASSRIGSNQPQHF
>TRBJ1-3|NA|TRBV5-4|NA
TGTGCCAGCAGCGGGACTGGAAACACCATATATTTT
CASSGTGNTIYF
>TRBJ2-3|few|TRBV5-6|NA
TGTGCCAGCAGGGGACAACGAAGCACAGATACGCAGTATTTT
CASRGQRSTDTQYF
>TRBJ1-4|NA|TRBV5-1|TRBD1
TGCGCCAGCAGCTTGGAGGGGGCGACTAATGAAAAACTGTTTTTT
CASSLEGATNEKLFF
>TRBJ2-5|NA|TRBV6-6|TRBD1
TGTGCCAGCAGCTCGACAGGGTTTGAGCAGTACTTC
CASSSTGFEQYF
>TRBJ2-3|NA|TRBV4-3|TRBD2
TGCGCCAGCAGCCAAGGGTATGCGGGAGGGGGAGATACGCAGTATTTT
CASSQGYAGGGDTQYF
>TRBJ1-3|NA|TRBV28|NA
TGTGCCAGCAGTTGGGGAATGGGCACCATATATTTT
CASSWGMGTIYF
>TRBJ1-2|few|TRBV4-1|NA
TGCGCCAGCAGCCAAGATCCCCCGGGACGCAAGAATGGCTACACCTTC
CASSQDPPGRKNGYTF
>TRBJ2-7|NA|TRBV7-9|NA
TGTGCCAGCAGCTTAGAGACAGACTACGAGCAGTACTTC
CASSLETDYEQYF
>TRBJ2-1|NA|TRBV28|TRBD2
TGTGCCAGCAACGAAAGGACTAGCGCTAGGAATGAGCAGTTCTTC
CASNERTSARNEQFF
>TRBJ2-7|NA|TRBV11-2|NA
TGTGCCAGCAGCTTAGATGGGTCCCCCGGGCGAGTCGAGCAGTACTTC
CASSLDGSPGRVEQYF
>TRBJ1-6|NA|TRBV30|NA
TGTGCCTGGAGACTTATCAGAAATTCACCCCTCCACTTT
CAWRLIRNSPLHF
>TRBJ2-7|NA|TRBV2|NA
TGTGCCAGCAGTTACGGCGAACAGTCCTACGAGCAGTACTTC
CASSYGEQSYEQYF
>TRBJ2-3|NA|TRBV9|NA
TGTGCCAGCAGCGTAGTCGGGAGAGGAGATACGCAGTATTTT
CASSVVGRGDTQYF
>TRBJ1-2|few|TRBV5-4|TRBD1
TGTGCCAGCAGCTCCGGACAGGGGAATGGCTACACCTTC
CASSSGQGNGYTF
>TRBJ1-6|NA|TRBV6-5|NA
TGTGCCAGCAGCTCCCGGACAATAGGCGTTTCACCCCTCCACTTT
CASSSRTIGVSPLHF
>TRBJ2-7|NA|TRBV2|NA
TGTGCCAGCAGTGAATGGACCGAGCAGTACTTC
CASSEWTEQYF
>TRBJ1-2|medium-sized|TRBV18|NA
TGTGCCAGCTCAACCTTAGGAGTCCGGGGGCAAAGTCATGGCTACACCTTC
CASSTLGVRGQSHGYTF
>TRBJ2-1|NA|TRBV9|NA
TGTGCCAGCAGCCCACGGGACGCCTCCTACAATGAGCAGTTCTTC
CASSPRDASYNEQFF
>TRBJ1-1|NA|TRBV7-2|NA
TGTGCCAGCGGGCAAGGGGGGAAGGATGAAGCTTTCTTT
CASGQGGKDEAFF
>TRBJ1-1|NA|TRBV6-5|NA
TGTGCCAGCAGTGACGGAGGGGTAGCTGAAGCTTTCTTT
CASSDGGVAEAFF
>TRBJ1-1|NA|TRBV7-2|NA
TGTGCCAGCAGCTTAAGAGGGACAATGAACACTGAAGCTTTCTTT
CASSLRGTMNTEAFF
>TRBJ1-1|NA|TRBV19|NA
TGTGCCAGTAACTTAAACTACAAGAACACTGAAGCTTTCTTT
CASNLNYKNTEAFF
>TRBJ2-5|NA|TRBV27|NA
TGTGCCAGCAGTACAGCGGGACAGGTTGCGGGGACCCAGTACTTC
CASSTAGQVAGTQYF
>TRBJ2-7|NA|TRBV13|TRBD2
TGTGCCAGCAGCTTAGTATTCGAGGGACTAGCGGGAGGTTCCTACGAGCAGTACTTC
CASSLVFEGLAGGSYEQYF
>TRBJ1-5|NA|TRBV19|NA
TGTGCCAGTAGTATCATCGGGTCGGGAGACCAGCCCCAGCATTTT
CASSIIGSGDQPQHF
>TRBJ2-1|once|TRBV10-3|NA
TGTGCCATCAGTGAAATCCTAGAGGGTGAGCAGTTCTTC
CAISEILEGEQFF
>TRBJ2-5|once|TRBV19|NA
TGTGCCAGTAGTATACCCTACTCGCTCAACCAAGAGACCCAGTACTTC
CASSIPYSLNQETQYF
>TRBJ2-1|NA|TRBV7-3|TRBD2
TGTGCCAGCAGCCCCGGGACTAGCGCGTCCTTCAACTACAATGAGCAGTTCTTC
CASSPGTSASFNYNEQFF
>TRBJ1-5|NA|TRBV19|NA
TGTGCCAGTAGTTCAAACAGGGACCCCCAGCATTTT
CASSSNRDPQHF